This T cell receptor beta chain was sequenced for a study of CD8+CD57+ T cells in acquired aplastic anemia. Study summary: Mean DNA quantity obtained from sorted CD4+ and CD8+ cells was about 3 ug. As sequenced from healthy donors, CD4+ cells averaged around 10 million reads. Study-wide results and limits: There were 25 to 35 CD8+ CDR3 sequences that occurred in both patients and controls.

Genomic DNA, serving as template, underwent TCR beta VDJ and CDR3 profiling. TCRdb re-analysed the reads in MiXCR, keeping a single row per CDR3 protein. Seen here are roughly 160,000 distinct CDR3 sequences, 50% to 75% observed once, and the top ten hold 35% to 50%. To note about this clonotype: As yet, its antigen is unknown.

Germline loops: CDR1 DFQATT, CDR2 SNEGSKA (reference sequence). The CDR3 has 16 amino acids. The specimen was sorted CD4+, CD8+, or CD8+CD57+ T cells (not recorded which) from PBMCs. The chain combines TRBV20-1 with TRBJ2-5, with 8 bases lining up with TRBD2. This receptor was obtained from a human donor in good health. This chain's CDR3 is CSALPIPLAGVGTQYF. The CDR3, as DNA: TGCAGCGCCCTTCCTATCCCCCTAGCGGGCGTTGGGACCCAGTACTTC.